This TCR beta chain was profiled in a study of cytomegalovirus exposure and HLA in healthy donors. Data came from immunoSEQ multiplex PCR; TCRdb stores just in-frame clones and leaves some out. The sample has about 86,000 clones; approximately 93% are singletons. Study-wide results and caveats: Researchers reported that three CMV-associated chains were confirmed in vitro as CMV antigen-specific.

Concerning this clone: Its specificity is unknown.

Trimming cost V 3 bases and J 4 bases, with 9 bases left between them. Germline assignment: CDR1 LNHDA and CDR2 SQIVND (reference sequence). The length of the CDR3 is 14 residues. The sample was PBMCs. This clonotype originated in a young man in good health and CMV-seronegative. This sequence joins TRBV19 and TRBJ1-4, with a tentative D call TRBD1 (6 bases). In nucleotides, the CDR3 is TGTGCCAGTAGTATTGGGGGCTATAATGAAAAACTGTTTTTT. This translates into CASSIGGYNEKLFF.